This T cell receptor beta chain stems from a study of T-cell reconstitution after alpha-beta-depleted transplantation in children. This clonotype was observed many times. Germline lookup yields CDR1 MNHEY and CDR2 SMNVEV (reference sequence). V trimming: 5 bases; J trimming: 3 bases; junction bases outside the gene matches: 5. The CDR3 is 15 residues long. Unique molecular identifiers tagged the TCRbeta library. TCRdb called the PCR reads again in MiXCR, with one record for every CDR3 protein. The sample shows 350,000 to 400,000 distinct CDR3 sequences, 10% to 15% of them seen only once. This sequence joins TRBV27 and TRBJ2-3; 10 nucleotides match TRBD1. The material sequenced was PBMCs, taken from the stem cell graft. This sequence originates from a human donor who donated a stem cell graft to a child with Fanconi anemia. This chain's CDR3 is CASSPDRGLTDTQYF. CDR3 DNA: TGTGCCAGCAGTCCGGACAGGGGGTTGACAGATACGCAGTATTTT.